A single sample is the source of the 23 T cell receptor beta chains below, sequenced in a study of blood T cell repertoires in COVID-19. Measured with immunoSEQ multiplex PCR; TCRdb has only the in-frame clones, and not every one. The sample includes about 200,000 clones, around 80% of them seen just once. Sequencing was done on a sample of peripheral blood. The receptor set was obtained from a woman in her 70s with acute or convalescent COVID-19.

The CDR3 DNA follows: TGTGCCAGCAGTTCCCCTCTCGGGACAGGGTCTTCACCCCTCCACTTT. This encodes CASSSPLGTGSSPLHF. The J gene is TRBJ1-6, the V gene TRBV28; 9 bases are shared with TRBD1. This CDR3 is 16 amino acids long. Germline V lookup: CDR1 MDHEN, CDR2 SYDVKM. Germline trimming cut 4 bases from V and 9 bases from J; bases unmatched to any gene: 10.

The gene calls are TRBV6-5 and TRBJ2-1, with 9 bases lining up with TRBD1. Per germline, CDR1 MNHEY and CDR2 SVGAGI. The J segment lost 8 bases and the V segment lost 5 bases, leaving 7 bases of the junction unmatched. The CDR3 runs 14 residues. CDR3 DNA sequence: TGTGCCAGCAGTACGGGACAGGGTAGAGATGAGCAGTTCTTC. Residues: CASSTGQGRDEQFF.

The sample holds one count of this clone. V is TRBV30 and J is TRBJ2-3, with 8 nucleotides matching TRBD1. The CDR3 is made up of 15 amino acids. V lost 3 bases and J lost 3; bases outside the gene matches: 8. In germline, CDR1 is GTSNPN, CDR2 SVGIG (reference sequence). The CDR3 spells CAWRSGQGATDTQYF. The CDR3 DNA is TGTGCCTGGAGGAGCGGCCAGGGGGCGACAGATACGCAGTATTTT. Full variable domain (outside the CDR3, taken from reference TRBV30 and TRBJ2-3): SQTIHQWPATLVQPVGSPLSLECTVEGTSNPNLYWYRQAAGRGLQLLFYSVGIGQISSEVPQNLSASRPQDRQFILSSKKLLLSDSGFYLCAWRSGQGATDTQYFGPGTRLTVL.

The chain employs TRBV24-1 and TRBJ2-3, with TRBD2 identical over 8 bases. The trim removed 4 bases at V and 4 bases at J, leaving 6 bases unmatched. The V gene's germline CDR1 is KGHDR and CDR2 SFDVKD. The CDR3 has 15 residues. For the CDR3, the DNA is TGTGCCACCAGTGACCCCAGCGGGAGCTCAGATACGCAGTATTTT. This sequence encodes CATSDPSGSSDTQYF.

The chain couples TRBV2 to TRBJ1-5; D remains ambiguous. The CDR3 runs to 15 residues. In germline, CDR1 is SNHLY, CDR2 FYNNEI. Trimming removed 2 bases at V and 0 bases at J, with 8 bases between. CDR3 DNA sequence: TGTGCCAGCAGTGAAAACGAGAATAGCAATCAGCCCCAGCATTTT. As protein: CASSENENSNQPQHF.

This clone was recorded once. This sequence joins TRBV18 and TRBJ2-5; D uncertain. Germline CDR1 reads KGHSH; CDR2 reads LQKENI. V was pared by 1 base and J by 0 bases, with 6 bases between. The CDR3 spans 14 residues. In nucleotides, the CDR3 is TGTGCCAGCTCACCACGGTCAGACCAAGAGACCCAGTACTTC. Residues: CASSPRSDQETQYF.

This clone has only one observation. The chain employs TRBV5-8 and TRBJ1-6, with 9 positions matching TRBD1. With V trimmed by 4 bases and J by 7 bases, 9 bases remained unmatched. The germline V gene encodes CDR1 SGHTS and CDR2 YDEGEE. This CDR3 has 16 amino acids. The DNA for the CDR3 is TGTGCCAGCAGCCCACTGACAGGGGGGAGAAATTCACCCCTCCACTTT. Its translation: CASSPLTGGRNSPLHF.

V usage is TRBV19 and J usage is TRBJ1-5; 11 bases line up with TRBD1. Losses at the gene ends were 5 bases for V and 2 bases for J; bases not matched to a gene: 5. The CDR3 consists of 16 residues. Germline V CDR1 and CDR2: LNHDA, SQIVND (reference sequence). The CDR3 nucleotides read TGTGCCAGTAGTTCCCGGGACAGGGGGGGCAATCAGCCCCAGCATTTT. Protein: CASSSRDRGGNQPQHF.

This clone was seen once. The chain is built from TRBV28 and TRBJ1-5, with TRBD1 matching 9 bases. The CDR3 has 15 amino acids. Germline lookup yields CDR1 MDHEN and CDR2 SYDVKM. V shed 3 bases, J shed 6 bases, and the junction held 6 bases outside the gene matches. CDR3 nucleotide sequence: TGTGCCAGCAGTTTGCTGGGACAGGGTTTTCAGCCCCAGCATTTT. It yields the protein CASSLLGQGFQPQHF.

The chain carries TRBV19 and TRBJ2-7, with 8 nucleotides matching TRBD2. Germline loops: CDR1 LNHDA, CDR2 SQIVND (reference sequence). The CDR3 consists of 13 residues. The junction had 3 bases not matched to a gene; V was cut back by 5 bases and J by 3 bases. CDR3 in DNA: TGTGCCAGTAGTCGGGGGGGCCACTACGAGCAGTACTTC. This codes for CASSRGGHYEQYF.

J is TRBJ2-1 and V is TRBV6-6, with a tentative D call TRBD2 (5 bases). Trimming shortened V by 11 bases and J by 8 bases, and 13 bases separated the two germline ends. Germline lookup yields CDR1 MNHNY and CDR2 SVGAGI (reference sequence). CDR3 length: 11 residues. CDR3 loop: CAASRRDEQFF. CDR3 nucleotide sequence: TGTGCCGCGAGCCGGCGGGATGAGCAGTTCTTC.

This chain joins TRBV28 and TRBJ1-2, with D tentatively TRBD1 (5 bases). The CDR3 is 11 amino acids. Germline V CDR1 and CDR2: MDHEN, SYDVKM. This CDR3 is CLIGGNYGYTF. The DNA of the CDR3 is TGTCTCATCGGGGGGAACTATGGCTACACCTTC.

The V gene is TRBV19, the J gene TRBJ1-2; perhaps TRBD1 as D (6 bases). Germline CDR1 is LNHDA and CDR2 is SQIVND (reference sequence). Trimming cost V 3 bases and J 1 base, with 9 bases left between them. The CDR3 runs 14 residues. The CDR3, as DNA: TGTGCCAGTAGTATGGACAGCTATAACTATGGCTACACCTTC. Translated, it gives CASSMDSYNYGYTF. Full variable domain (remainder filled in from reference TRBV19 and TRBJ1-2): DGGITQSPKYLFRKEGQNVTLSCEQNLNHDAMYWYRQDPGQGLRLIYYSQIVNDFQKGDIAEGYSVSREKKESFPLTVTSAQKNPTAFYLCASSMDSYNYGYTFGSGTRLTVV.

This clone was seen a handful of times. The chain uses TRBV5-1 and TRBJ2-1; TRBD2 might be the D (5 bases). With 4 bases removed from V and 0 bases from J, the gap between germline ends came to 8 bases. CDR1 and CDR2 (germline): SGHRS, YFSETQ. CDR3 length: 14 amino acids. This CDR3 is CASSTGGSYNEQFF. The CDR3 coding sequence is TGCGCCAGCAGCACCGGAGGCTCCTACAATGAGCAGTTCTTC.

The gene calls are TRBV5-4 and TRBJ2-5; weak D call: TRBD1 (5 bases). Trimming took 4 bases from V and 2 from J, leaving 12 bases between them. Per germline, CDR1 SGHNT and CDR2 YYREEE (reference sequence). CDR3 length: 14 residues. The CDR3 sequence is CASSPRTSQETQYF. In DNA, the CDR3 is TGTGCCAGCAGCCCCAGGACATCACAAGAGACCCAGTACTTC.

This chain uses TRBV6-5 with TRBJ2-1; 10 bases map to TRBD1. Trimming removed 4 bases from V and 8 bases from J; junction bases left unmatched: 5. The CDR3 has 14 residues. Germline CDR1 is MNHEY and CDR2 is SVGAGI. The CDR3 bases are TGTGCCAGCAGTTCAGACAGGGGGCAGGATGAGCAGTTCTTC. Protein sequence: CASSSDRGQDEQFF.

The chain couples TRBV28 to TRBJ2-7, with D perhaps TRBD1 (6 bases). The CDR3 totals 15 residues. Germline lookup yields CDR1 MDHEN and CDR2 SYDVKM. Trimming cost V 7 bases and J 0 bases, with 16 bases left between them. CDR3: CASTPDGTSSYEQYF. CDR3 in DNA: TGTGCCAGCACCCCAGACGGGACATCCTCCTACGAGCAGTACTTC.

V gene TRBV5-4 combines with J gene TRBJ2-3; 10 bases are a match to TRBD1. V shed 5 bases, J shed 4 bases, and the junction held 10 bases outside the gene matches. Germline V gene sequence: CDR1 SGHNT, CDR2 YYREEE (reference sequence). The CDR3 spans 16 residues. The CDR3 bases are TGTGCCAGCAGTCTCCCGGGACAGGGGTTCTCAGATACGCAGTATTTT. Its protein is CASSLPGQGFSDTQYF.

This clone was recorded many times. The chain combines TRBV30 with TRBJ2-7; 11 bases are shared with TRBD2. After removal of 3 bases from V and 6 bases from J, the junction contained 10 bases not matched to a gene. Germline loops: CDR1 GTSNPN, CDR2 SVGIG (reference sequence). This CDR3 spans 15 amino acids. The CDR3 region has the DNA TGTGCCTGGAGGAGAACTAGCGGGAGTCGGGGCGAGCAGTACTTC. Translated, it gives CAWRRTSGSRGEQYF.

This chain joins TRBV2 and TRBJ1-2; possibly TRBD1 for D (5 bases). The CDR3 runs to 14 residues. V lost 7 bases, J lost 4 bases, and 16 bases lay in between. CDR1 is SNHLY and CDR2 is FYNNEI in the germline V gene. The CDR3 here is CASILFQGSYGYTF. The CDR3, as DNA: TGTGCCAGCATCCTTTTCCAGGGCTCCTATGGCTACACCTTC.

The chain links TRBV28 to TRBJ1-2; no firm D call. The CDR3 spans 13 residues. With 4 bases removed from V and 4 bases from J, the gap between germline ends came to 10 bases. Germline V gene data show CDR1 as MDHEN and CDR2 as SYDVKM. The CDR3 nucleotides are TGTGCCAGCAGTTCCCCAGGAGGCTATGGCTACACCTTC. Translated: CASSSPGGYGYTF.

This chain links TRBV5-1 with TRBJ1-4; TRBD1 aligns across 10 bases. Germline V gives CDR1 SGHRS, CDR2 YFSETQ. The CDR3 extends over 16 amino acids. J was trimmed by 7 bases and V by 3 bases; bases with no gene match: 9. CDR3 in amino acids: CASSSATGGVSEKLFF. CDR3 DNA: TGCGCCAGCAGCTCCGCGACAGGGGGCGTATCTGAAAAACTGTTTTTT.

This clone was detected only once. V and J are TRBV5-5 and TRBJ1-1, with D unclear. Trimming stripped 4 bases from V and 2 bases from J, with 12 bases between. The CDR3 runs to 14 residues. CDR1 is SGHKS and CDR2 is YYEKEE in the germline V gene (reference sequence). Written as DNA, the CDR3 is TGTGCCAGCAGCGTTGGCGGACTTAACACTGAAGCTTTCTTT. It specifies CASSVGGLNTEAFF. Full variable domain (outside the CDR3, taken from reference TRBV5-5 and TRBJ1-1): DAGVTQSPTHLIKTRGQQVTLRCSPISGHKSVSWYQQVLGQGPQFIFQYYEKEERGRGNFPDRFSARQFPNYSSELNVNALLLGDSALYLCASSVGGLNTEAFFGQGTRLTVV.